This T cell receptor (beta chain) derives from a study of control samples from healthy donors and cancer patients. The sample holds one count of this clone. Data came from immunoSEQ multiplex PCR; TCRdb stores just in-frame clones and leaves some out. In the table there are about 410,000 clones, around 90% of which are singletons. This receptor was identified in a man aged 40-55 years with head and neck cancer. Sequencing was performed on PBMCs.

CDR3 amino acids: CASREDRTNTEAFF. CDR3 DNA sequence: TGTGCCAGCAGGGAGGACAGGACCAACACTGAAGCTTTCTTT. This chain joins TRBV2 and TRBJ1-1; 7 bases line up with TRBD1. J was trimmed by 2 bases and V by 6 bases; bases with no gene match: 6. Germline V lookup: CDR1 SNHLY, CDR2 FYNNEI. This CDR3 is built from 14 residues.